The 3 T cell receptor beta chains below come from one sample, sequenced in a study of T cells in Graves' hyperthyroidism and ophthalmopathy. RNA transcripts gave rise to amplified TCR beta CDR3 regions. Researchers ran a first-round RT-PCR on the TCR CDR3 using the HTBI primer set. TCRdb re-called the multiplex PCR reads through MiXCR, storing one row per CDR3 protein. Here the sample spans some 560,000 distinct CDR3 sequences, 15% to 17% being singletons. What was sequenced was blood. Source of these receptors: a woman in her twenties or thirties with Graves' hyperthyroidism.

This clonotype was observed many times. This CDR3 is CASSWQLPDTQYF. The CDR3 bases are TGTGCCAGCAGTTGGCAGTTACCAGATACGCAGTATTTT. The rearrangement links TRBV28 to TRBJ2-3; D is ambiguous. V gave up 4 bases and J gave up 4 bases, with 9 bases separating them. CDR3 length: 13 residues. The V gene's germline CDR1 is MDHEN and CDR2 SYDVKM.

This chain joins TRBV19 and TRBJ1-4; 7 bases fit TRBD1. Germline-derived CDR1 and CDR2 are LNHDA and SQIVND (reference sequence). The ends lost 3 bases at V and 7 bases at J; junction bases unmatched: 8. The CDR3 has 15 residues. CDR3 in amino acids: CASSIGTASTEKLFF. DNA for the CDR3: TGTGCCAGTAGTATTGGGACAGCGTCGACTGAAAAACTGTTTTTT. Full variable domain (rest looked up from reference TRBV19 and TRBJ1-4): DGGITQSPKYLFRKEGQNVTLSCEQNLNHDAMYWYRQDPGQGLRLIYYSQIVNDFQKGDIAEGYSVSREKKESFPLTVTSAQKNPTAFYLCASSIGTASTEKLFFGSGTQLSVL.

In this sample, this clonotype turned up many times. V and J are TRBV29-1 and TRBJ2-7; 8 bases map to TRBD2. Germline V lookup: CDR1 SQVTM, CDR2 ANQGSEA. The length of the CDR3 is 16 residues. The V and J ends lost 3 bases and 5 bases, in that order; junction bases with no gene match: 15. CDR3 protein: CSVELFLLAELDEQYF. CDR3 nucleotides: TGCAGCGTTGAGCTCTTCTTACTAGCGGAGCTAGACGAGCAGTACTTC.